Shown below are 22 T cell receptor beta chains from a single sample sequenced in a study of T-cell reconstitution after alpha-beta-depleted transplantation in children (dated by TCRdb to about 2016). The library was prepared using PCR. The reads were generated on an Illumina HiSeq 2500. Molecular barcoding was employed in the preparation of TCR libraries, with unique molecular identifiers being used to normalize TCRbeta repertoire quantification. In-frame beta chains were kept once TCRdb had trimmed the public reads at Q25 with fastp and called clones with MiXCR. Every entry covers one CDR3 protein and lists the most common genes and DNA from its rows. The sample table holds some 490,000 distinct CDR3 sequences, of which approximately 12% were seen once. About 5% of the sample goes to the ten largest clones. The sample consisted of PBMCs from the stem cell graft donor, taken from the stem cell graft. The source is a human donor who donated a stem cell graft to a child with combined immunodeficiency.

V gene TRBV14 combines with J gene TRBJ2-2; D uncertain. The CDR3 runs to 14 residues. Germline CDR1 and CDR2: SGHDN and FVKESK. With 0 bases removed from V and 7 bases from J, the gap between germline ends came to 9 bases. CDR3 DNA: TGTGCCAGCAGCCAAGAGTGGGGAATCGGGGAGCTGTTTTTT. This translates into CASSQEWGIGELFF.

The CDR3 region is CSVGSVQSTEAFF. The CDR3 region has the DNA TGCAGCGTGGGGAGTGTCCAATCTACTGAAGCTTTCTTT. This chain links TRBV29-1 with TRBJ1-1, with D uncertain. V dropped 6 bases and J dropped 5 bases, with 16 bases sitting between them. Looked up from germline, CDR1 is SQVTM and CDR2 is ANQGSEA. The CDR3 has 13 residues.

Only a few counts were recorded for this clonotype. The rearrangement uses TRBV29-1 and TRBJ2-3; D could derive from TRBD1 or TRBD2 (6 bases each). V dropped 0 bases and J dropped 6 bases, with 16 bases sitting between them. There are 15 residues in the CDR3. The germline V gene has CDR1 SQVTM and CDR2 ANQGSEA. The CDR3 region is CSVEEMRGALDTQYF. CDR3 nucleotides: TGCAGCGTTGAAGAGATGAGGGGGGCCTTGGATACGCAGTATTTT.

V and J are TRBV12-3 or TRBV12-4 and TRBJ2-1; D possibly corresponds to TRBD1 (7 bases). Trimming cost V 5 bases and J 6 bases, with 32 bases left between them. CDR3 length: 20 amino acids. CDR3 sequence: CASSLNPPGQAKYGGNEQFF. The CDR3 DNA follows: TGTGCCAGCAGTCTCAACCCACCTGGACAGGCTAAATACGGGGGCAATGAGCAGTTCTTC.

This clonotype was detected a few times. The chain recombines TRBV27 with TRBJ2-7; 7 bases fit TRBD2. Trimming took 5 bases from V and 3 from J; bases not matched to a gene: 7. The CDR3 spans 14 residues. Germline V lookup: CDR1 MNHEY, CDR2 SMNVEV (reference sequence). CDR3 in amino acids: CASSHHSGGYEQYF. Written as DNA, the CDR3 is TGTGCCAGCAGTCACCACTCGGGGGGCTACGAGCAGTACTTC.

In its sample, this clonotype was seen many times. V gene TRBV7-4 combines with J gene TRBJ2-7; no clear D. With 8 bases removed from V and 2 bases from J, the gap between germline ends came to 13 bases. CDR3 length equals 13 residues. The germline CDR1 and CDR2 sequences are SGHVT and SQSDAQ. CDR3 DNA: TGTGCCAGCGTCAAGAATATGACCTACGAGCAGTACTTC. It is translated as CASVKNMTYEQYF.

Only a few counts were recorded for this clonotype. This chain links TRBV7-8 with TRBJ1-1; D may be TRBD1 (6 bases). This CDR3 is built from 14 residues. Germline lookup yields CDR1 SGHVS and CDR2 FQNEAQ. The germline V and J ends were trimmed by 4 bases and 0 bases, with 9 bases remaining between them. CDR3 in amino acids: CASSSGHLNTEAFF. The CDR3 coding sequence is TGTGCCAGCAGCTCGGGACATCTGAACACTGAAGCTTTCTTT.

This clonotype was counted at least ten times. The V gene is TRBV6-5, the J gene TRBJ1-3; 8 positions agree with TRBD1. The CDR3 length is 17 residues. After removal of 2 bases from V and 4 bases from J, the junction contained 10 bases not matched to a gene. Germline CDR1 is MNHEY and CDR2 is SVGAGI. CDR3 region: CASSYRTQGARGNTIYF. In DNA, the CDR3 is TGTGCCAGCAGTTACCGAACCCAGGGGGCGCGGGGAAACACCATATATTTT.

This clonotype has just a few counts. The rearrangement uses TRBV4-3 and TRBJ2-1; D could derive from TRBD1 or TRBD2 (6 bases each). V lost 2 bases to trimming and J lost 5 bases, with 22 bases between them. In germline, CDR1 is LGHNA, CDR2 YSLEER. This CDR3 spans 18 amino acids. This CDR3 is CASSQSPFTGRRDNEQFF. CDR3 in DNA: TGCGCCAGCAGCCAATCTCCTTTCACAGGGAGGCGGGACAATGAGCAGTTCTTC.

This clonotype was picked up many times. V gene TRBV6-2 or TRBV6-3 combines with J gene TRBJ1-1, with D possibly matching TRBD1 (6 bases). This CDR3 is 11 amino acids long. Trimming took 11 bases from V and 7 from J, leaving 14 bases between them. The germline V gene has CDR1 MNHEY and CDR2 SVGEGT. In DNA, the CDR3 is TGTGCCTGCCACAGGGAGGGTGAAGCTTTCTTT. This gives the protein CACHREGEAFF.

Details on this clonotype: This may arise from a read error, as a much more abundant clone is one base away. The chain is built from TRBV7-2 and TRBJ2-1; D possibly corresponds to TRBD2 (6 bases). CDR3 length equals 15 residues. V lost 7 bases, J lost 3 bases, and 16 bases lay in between. Germline values: CDR1 SGHTA, CDR2 FQGNSA. The CDR3 DNA sequence: TGTGCCAGCACCCCTTCCTTCGGGGGCTACAATGAGCAGTTCTTC. Its protein is CASTPSFGGYNEQFF. Filled out from reference TRBV7-2 and TRBJ2-1, the complete variable domain reads GAGVSQSPSNKVTEKGKDVELRCDPISGHTALYWYRQSLGQGLEFLIYFQGNSAPDKSGLPSDRFSAERTGGSVSTLTIQRTQQEDSAVYLCASTPSFGGYNEQFFGPGTRLTVL.

The rearrangement uses TRBV5-1 and TRBJ2-5; the match to TRBD2 covers 8 bases. The V gene end was trimmed by 0 bases and the J gene end by 4 bases; junction bases not matched to a gene: 11. Germline assignment: CDR1 SGHRS and CDR2 YFSETQ. The CDR3 consists of 17 residues. DNA for the CDR3: TGCGCCAGCAGCTTGGGTCTTGAGAGTAGCGGGATAGAGACCCAGTACTTC. As protein: CASSLGLESSGIETQYF.

This clonotype has only a few counts. CDR3 in amino acids: CASSEQVNEQFF. DNA for the CDR3: TGTGCCAGCAGTGAACAGGTCAATGAGCAGTTCTTC. The gene calls are TRBV25-1 and TRBJ2-1; D remains unclear. Trimming stripped 2 bases from V and 6 bases from J, with 5 bases between. This CDR3 is 12 amino acids long. The V gene's germline CDR1 is MGHDK and CDR2 SYGVNS.

The rearrangement joins TRBV20-1 to TRBJ1-3, with D possibly matching TRBD1 (6 bases). CDR3 size: 15 residues. V lost 3 bases and J 0 bases, leaving 12 bases between the germline ends. Germline CDR1 and CDR2: DFQATT and SNEGSKA (reference sequence). CDR3 sequence: CSARRGADSGNTIYF. For the CDR3, the DNA is TGCAGTGCTAGGAGGGGGGCTGACTCTGGAAACACCATATATTTT.

The chain joins TRBV7-9 to TRBJ2-1, with a weak D call TRBD2 (5 bases). This CDR3 is 14 amino acids long. Germline V gene lookup returns CDR1 SEHNR and CDR2 FQNEAQ (reference sequence). Trimming shortened V by 8 bases and J by 3 bases, and 14 bases separated the two germline ends. The CDR3, as DNA: TGTGCCAGCCGGGGTTGGGCGAACTACAATGAGCAGTTCTTC. Its translation: CASRGWANYNEQFF.

This clonotype was counted only a few times. The gene calls are TRBV5-1 and TRBJ2-2; 7 bases map to TRBD2. In germline, CDR1 is SGHRS, CDR2 YFSETQ. With 2 bases clipped from V and 13 bases from J, the junction kept 23 bases outside the gene matches. The CDR3 extends over 18 amino acids. CDR3 in DNA: TGCGCCAGCAGCTTAACCTTTTCCGGGACTAAACAGACACGCGGGCTGTTTTTT. Protein: CASSLTFSGTKQTRGLFF.

This clonotype was counted a few times. This chain joins TRBV30 and TRBJ2-1, with D possibly TRBD2 on 6 matching bases. CDR3 length: 12 amino acids. Germline V gene data show CDR1 as GTSNPN and CDR2 as SVGIG (reference sequence). V was clipped by 2 bases and J by 8 bases, with 10 bases between them. CDR3 coding DNA: TGTGCCTGGAGTCATAGCGGTGATGAGCAGTTCTTC. Amino acid sequence: CAWSHSGDEQFF.

This clonotype has only a few counts. The chain recombines TRBV20-1 with TRBJ1-5; D is perhaps TRBD1 (5 bases). The CDR3 spans 16 residues. V was pared by 0 bases and J by 3 bases, with 15 bases between. Germline loops: CDR1 DFQATT, CDR2 SNEGSKA (reference sequence). The CDR3 DNA reads as TGCAGTGCTAGAGATGGGGGATTGGGGATCAATCAGCCCCAGCATTTT. Translated, it gives CSARDGGLGINQPQHF.

This clonotype was observed a handful of times. CDR3 sequence reads: CAWTGQNLEEQYF. DNA of the CDR3: TGTGCCTGGACGGGACAGAACTTAGAAGAGCAGTACTTC. The V gene is TRBV30, the J gene TRBJ2-7, with 7 bases fitting TRBD1. V lost 4 bases, J lost 7 bases, and 10 bases stayed unmatched. Germline CDR1 and CDR2: GTSNPN and SVGIG (reference sequence). This CDR3 contains 13 residues.

The sample holds many counts of this clonotype. This chain joins TRBV7-2 and TRBJ2-1; 10 nucleotides agree with TRBD2. Per the germline V gene, CDR1 is SGHTA and CDR2 is FQGNSA. V shed 5 bases, J shed 1 base, and the junction held 5 bases outside the gene matches. This CDR3 contains 16 residues. This chain's CDR3 is CASSLVAGGSYNEQFF. The CDR3 DNA sequence: TGTGCCAGCAGCCTGGTAGCGGGAGGTTCCTACAATGAGCAGTTCTTC.

The J gene is TRBJ2-7, the V gene TRBV27; D may be TRBD1 or TRBD2 (6 bases each). V was trimmed by 2 bases and J by 1 base, leaving 18 bases between them. Germline CDR1 is MNHEY and CDR2 is SMNVEV (reference sequence). The CDR3 has 17 amino acids. Here the CDR3 reads CASSLAGGPRGSYEQYF. CDR3 coding DNA: TGTGCCAGCAGTTTAGCCGGGGGCCCTAGAGGGTCCTACGAGCAGTACTTC.

This clonotype was counted between two and nine times. V is TRBV12-3 or TRBV12-4 and J is TRBJ1-1; 9 nucleotides align to TRBD1. This CDR3 region has 18 residues. Unmatched junction bases numbered 13, after V lost 4 bases and J lost 1 base. The CDR3 is CASSSSERTGAGNTEAFF. The CDR3 nucleotides are TGTGCCAGCAGTTCTTCTGAGAGGACAGGGGCTGGGAACACTGAAGCTTTCTTT.